The 27 T cell receptor delta chains below come from one sample, sequenced in a study of gamma-delta T cells after stem cell transplantation. TCRdb re-processed the RT-PCR reads using CATT. Of 15,000 to 17,000 delta-chain clones listed, about 8.6% were seen once; the top ten hold approximately 62%. Sequences were obtained from gamma-delta T cells. These receptors were obtained from a human donor. It is not recorded whose cells these are; they may come from a transplant donor.

Worth noting for this clone: A far larger clone lies a single base away; this is likely a read error. The sample holds other DNA sequences that translate to the same CDR3. The rearrangement joins TRDV2 to TRDJ1; 7 nucleotides align to TRDD3. The CDR3 extends over 17 amino acids. CDR1 is GEAIGNYY, CDR2 EKD, per germline. As DNA, the CDR3 is TGCGCCTGTGAGAATCTTCTGGGGGCCACGTACACCGATAAACTCATCTTT. Translation: CACENLLGATYTDKLIF.

A note on this clone: The protein held in TCRdb is that of a much larger clone and does not match this DNA's translation at residue 6, likely because of a read error; the protein shown is translated from the DNA. This sequence joins TRDV2 and TRDJ1; 9 bases align to TRDD3. The CDR3 is 21 residues long. Losses at the gene ends were 0 bases for V and 1 base for J; bases not matched to a gene: 20. CDR1 and CDR2 (germline): GEAIGNYY, EKD. CDR3 coding DNA: TGTGCCTGTGACACCACTACTGGGGGACCCACAACGGTTGCCCCCACCGATAAACTCATCTTT. It encodes CACDTTTGGPTTVAPTDKLIF.

This clone has more than one count but fewer than ten. A far larger clone is off by one base, so a read error is likely. Other DNA sequences in the sample encode the same CDR3. CDR3 coding DNA: TGTGCCTGTGACAAGCTGGGGCCTAACACCGATAAACTCATCTTT. Protein product: CACDKLGPNTDKLIF. The chain has TRDV2 and TRDJ1; D may be TRDD3 (6 bases). From germline, CDR1 is GEAIGNYY and CDR2 EKD. This CDR3 region has 15 residues. V was pared by 2 bases and J by 0 bases, with 12 bases between.

This clone was recorded many times. V gene TRDV2 combines with J gene TRDJ1; possible D gene TRDD3, 6 bases. V was pared by 4 bases and J by 7 bases, with 30 bases between. Germline V gene lookup returns CDR1 GEAIGNYY and CDR2 EKD. The CDR3 loop spans 18 amino acids. The DNA of the CDR3 is TGTGCCTGTGATTCGGCCTCCTTGCCTGTGGGGATCGTCCCTAAACTCATCTTT. The encoded protein is CACDSASLPVGIVPKLIF.

About this clone itself: This DNA translates differently at residue 12 from the TCRdb protein, which is that of a much larger clone; a read error is likely, and the protein shown is the DNA's own translation. The CDR3: CACDTGGITGGDDKLIF. The CDR3 coding sequence is TGTGCCTGTGACACCGGTGGTATCACTGGGGGAGACGATAAACTCATCTTT. The chain carries TRDV2 and TRDJ1; TRDD3 matches at 9 bases. The V gene's germline CDR1 is GEAIGNYY and CDR2 EKD. V was pared by 0 bases and J by 4 bases, with 11 bases of the junction left unmatched. The CDR3 spans 17 residues.

Worth noting for this clone: TCRdb has a much larger clone's protein, which differs at residue 13 from the translation of this DNA, likely because of a read error; what is shown is the protein translated from the DNA. The gene calls are TRDV2 and TRDJ1, with 10 bases lining up with TRDD3. CDR3 size: 20 residues. The junction had 18 bases not matched to a gene; V was cut back by 3 bases and J by 0 bases. The germline gives CDR1 GEAIGNYY, CDR2 EKD. The CDR3 sequence is CACDPLTGGSSAPYTDKLIF. In DNA form, the CDR3 reads TGTGCCTGTGACCCCCTTACTGGGGGATCATCCGCCCCGTACACCGATAAACTCATCTTT.

This clone was counted only a few times. This likely reflects a read error, since a far larger clone is one base away. The sample contains more than one DNA sequence encoding this CDR3. The rearrangement joins TRDV2 to TRDJ1, with 12 nucleotides matching TRDD3. Germline CDR1 and CDR2: GEAIGNYY and EKD. The CDR3 is 22 amino acids. The CDR3 DNA reads as TGTGCTTGTGACACGGTGGGAACTGGGGGATACACTCACTCAGAGTACACCGATAAACTCATCTTT. It yields the protein CACDTVGTGGYTHSEYTDKLIF.

This clone was seen only a few times. The likely explanation is a read error, given a far larger clone one base away. This CDR3 is also generated by other DNA sequences in the sample. V and J are TRDV2 and TRDJ1, with D possibly being TRDD3 (5 bases). Germline CDR1 is GEAIGNYY and CDR2 is EKD. The ends were cut back, 3 bases at V and 0 bases at J, with 19 bases in the middle. This CDR3 is built from 17 residues. The DNA of the CDR3 is TGTGCCTGTGACGCCTTACTTAGGGGGGGGTACACCGATAAACTCATCTTT. Its protein product is CACDALLRGGYTDKLIF.

There are many counts of this clone. The protein that TCRdb holds for this DNA derives from a much larger clone and differs from the translated DNA at residue 16, which likely indicates a read error; the protein shown here is translated from the DNA. Other DNA sequences within the sample encode an identical CDR3. The chain joins TRDV2 to TRDJ1, with D unclear. CDR3 size: 19 residues. Germline-derived CDR1 and CDR2 are GEAIGNYY and EKD. CDR3 bases: TGTGCCTGTGACACCGTCCCCACAGGGCCAGTGGTGGGTACCGATAACCTCATCTTT. This gives the protein CACDTVPTGPVVGTDNLIF.

A few counts support this clone. With only one base between it and a far larger clone, this is likely a read error. At the DNA level, this CDR3 is encoded by other sequences in the same sample as well. The chain uses TRDV2 and TRDJ3; perhaps TRDD3 as D (6 bases). CDR3 length: 20 amino acids. Germline V CDR1 and CDR2: GEAIGNYY, EKD. The CDR3 DNA reads as TGTGCCTGTGACACCCCGAATACTGGGACGAGGTCCTGGGACACCCGCCAGATGTTTTTC. It encodes CACDTPNTGTRSWDTRQMFF.

The sample holds a few counts of this clone. TCRdb lists the protein of a much larger clone for this DNA, which differs at residue 10, so this is likely a read error; the protein given here is translated from the DNA itself. This chain links TRDV2 with TRDJ1, with 11 bases aligning to TRDD3. V trimming: 0 bases; J trimming: 2 bases; junction bases outside the gene matches: 7. The CDR3 spans 17 residues. CDR1 GEAIGNYY and CDR2 EKD come from the germline V gene. Here the CDR3 DNA reads TGTGCCTGTGACACCTTACTGGGGGATAAGCAAACCGATAAACTCATCTTT. This sequence encodes CACDTLLGDKQTDKLIF.

As for this clone: The junction departs from the called germline gene at one end, perhaps through a read error. This sample includes further DNA sequences coding for the same CDR3. V is TRDV2 and J is TRDJ1; TRDD3 aligns across 11 bases. This CDR3 is 19 amino acids long. The germline gives CDR1 GEAIGNYY, CDR2 EKD. The CDR3 DNA reads as TGTGCCTGTGACCCTCTCCTGGGGGATACCGTCCTCCATACCGATAACCTCATCTTT. As protein: CACDPLLGDTVLHTDNLIF.

This clone has just a few counts. TCRdb has a much larger clone's protein, which differs at residue 12 from the translation of this DNA, likely because of a read error; what is shown is the protein translated from the DNA. The V gene is TRDV1, the J gene TRDJ1, with 8 bases aligning to TRDD3. The CDR3 extends over 22 amino acids. The germline gives CDR1 TSWWSYY, CDR2 QGS. V shed 3 bases, J shed 2 bases, and the junction held 26 bases outside the gene matches. The CDR3: CALGDRLAMGFEGYVWTDKLIF. The CDR3 nucleotides are TGTGCTCTTGGGGATCGTCTAGCGATGGGTTTTGAGGGATACGTGTGGACCGATAAACTCATCTTT.

With regard to this clone: The protein in TCRdb stems from a much larger clone and differs at residues 6 and 8 from this DNA's translation, likely a read error; here the protein is translated from the DNA. The chain joins TRDV2 to TRDJ1; D is undetermined. V was trimmed by 0 bases and J by 0 bases, leaving 16 bases between them. The CDR3 spans 17 residues. CDR1 and CDR2 from the germline V gene are GEAIGNYY and EKD. CDR3 coding DNA: TGTGCCTGTGACACCCGCGCTGAGGCCACCTACACCGATAAACTCATCTTT. Amino acid sequence: CACDTRAEATYTDKLIF.

In regard to this clone: The amino acid sequence in TCRdb belongs to a much larger clone and departs from this DNA's translation at residue 7, likely a sequencing read error; the sequence shown is translated from the DNA. Within the sample, other DNA sequences also encode this same CDR3. The chain combines TRDV2 with TRDJ1, with D possibly TRDD3 on 6 matching bases. This CDR3 is built from 21 residues. The V end was cut by 1 base, the J end by 0 bases, with 29 bases between. Germline V gives CDR1 GEAIGNYY, CDR2 EKD. Here the CDR3 DNA reads TGTGCCTGTGACACTATAAGCTCTTCCCGTCGTACTGGGCTGTACACCGATAAACTCATCTTT. It yields the protein CACDTISSSRRTGLYTDKLIF.

A remark on this clone: A far bigger clonotype differs at one base, so this is likely a read error. This CDR3 is also generated by other DNA sequences in the sample. The V call is TRDV2, the J call TRDJ1; 8 bases agree with TRDD3. The CDR3 extends over 21 amino acids. With V trimmed by 0 bases and J by 0 bases, 20 bases remained unmatched. Germline lookup yields CDR1 GEAIGNYY and CDR2 EKD. The CDR3 loop is CACDTVQKSLGDETYTDKLIF. The CDR3 nucleotides read TGTGCCTGTGACACCGTTCAAAAAAGTCTGGGGGACGAAACGTACACCGATAAACTCATCTTT.

Worth noting for this clone: This specimen includes other DNA sequences encoding the same CDR3. V usage is TRDV2 and J usage is TRDJ1, with 7 bases matching TRDD2. Germline lookup yields CDR1 GEAIGNYY and CDR2 EKD. V was pared by 0 bases and J by 6 bases, with 30 bases of the junction left unmatched. The CDR3 covers 22 residues. CDR3 sequence (DNA): TGTGCCTGTGACACCGGCAATATTCCTACGTCTCCTGGTCTCAATACGCGCTATAAACTCATCTTT. Amino acids: CACDTGNIPTSPGLNTRYKLIF.

Points on this clone: Sequence at one end of the junction differs from germline and may be a read error. V gene TRDV2 combines with J gene TRDJ1, with TRDD3 identical over 12 bases. From germline, CDR1 is GEAIGNYY and CDR2 EKD. The CDR3 extends over 19 amino acids. The CDR3 DNA follows: TGTGCCTGTGACCTACTCAGACTGGGGGATACTTCCTACACCGATAACCTCATCTTT. Protein: CACDLLRLGDTSYTDNLIF.

As concerns this clone: The protein that TCRdb holds for this DNA derives from a much larger clone and differs from the translated DNA at residue 4, which likely indicates a read error; the protein shown here is translated from the DNA. The same CDR3 also results from other DNA sequences found in this sample. This chain uses TRDV2 with TRDJ1; D gene ambiguous. The V gene's germline CDR1 is GEAIGNYY and CDR2 EKD. The CDR3 covers 21 residues. V was shortened by 4 bases and J by 1 base, with 33 bases between the two germline ends. The DNA of the CDR3 is TGTGCCTGTGAAATTCTAACGGCTGCTGTCGTAACGAACGGGGTCACCGATAAACTCATCTTT. Translated: CACEILTAAVVTNGVTDKLIF.

Only a few counts were recorded for this clone. The translation of this DNA and the TCRdb protein of a much larger clone differ at residue 8, probably owing to a read error; the protein shown here is translated from the DNA. The chain combines TRDV2 with TRDJ1; 7 bases match TRDD3. V shed 0 bases, J shed 2 bases, and the junction held 11 bases outside the gene matches. Germline V CDR1 and CDR2: GEAIGNYY, EKD. The CDR3 covers 17 residues. Written as DNA, the CDR3 is TGTGCCTGTGACACCTTACTGGTGGATACGCAAACCGATAAACTCATCTTT. As protein: CACDTLLVDTQTDKLIF.

This clone occurred a few times. V and J are TRDV2 and TRDJ1; TRDD3 is a possible D gene (5 bases). Germline V gene lookup returns CDR1 GEAIGNYY and CDR2 EKD. V was shortened by 0 bases and J by 4 bases, with 26 bases between the two germline ends. The CDR3 loop spans 19 amino acids. The CDR3 reads CACDTGKAQTEDKNDKLIF. The CDR3 DNA reads TGTGCCTGTGACACCGGTAAGGCTCAGACGGAGGATAAAAACGATAAACTCATCTTT.

This chain connects TRDV2 to TRDJ1; D not resolved. CDR1 and CDR2 from the germline V gene are GEAIGNYY and EKD. Deletions cut 3 bases from V and 0 bases from J, with 28 bases between. The CDR3 has 20 residues. The CDR3 loop is CACDSSNCGRGDWYTDKLIF. The CDR3 nucleotides are TGTGCCTGTGACTCCAGTAACTGCGGCCGTGGAGATTGGTACACCGATAAACTCATCTTT.

This clone was counted many times. A read error likely explains why the TCRdb protein, taken from a much larger clone, differs from this DNA's translation at residue 10; the protein shown is translated from the DNA. This chain uses TRDV2 with TRDJ1; perhaps TRDD3 as D (6 bases). Germline values: CDR1 GEAIGNYY, CDR2 EKD. V shed 4 bases and J shed 1 base, with 27 bases lying between them. The length of the CDR3 is 19 residues. The CDR3 region is CACDTLSRGSDGSTDKLIF. In DNA, the CDR3 is TGTGCCTGTGATACCCTATCGCGGGGGAGTGATGGATCCACCGATAAACTCATCTTT.

About this clone itself: TCRdb's protein for this DNA is that of a much larger clone and differs from the translation at residue 14, likely a read error; the protein shown is the DNA translation. The chain couples TRDV3 to TRDJ1; the match to TRDD3 covers 7 bases. CDR1 TVYSNPD and CDR2 GDNSRS come from the germline V gene (reference sequence). This CDR3 has 15 residues. The CDR3 DNA is TGTGCCTTGGTAGCTGGGGCGGATACGGTCGATAAACTCACCTTT. Encoded protein: CALVAGADTVDKLTF.

This clone has ten or more counts. A far larger clone lies a single base away; this is likely a read error. The same CDR3 arises from other DNA sequences in this sample as well. The chain uses TRDV2 and TRDJ1, with D possibly TRDD3 on 6 matching bases. Between the trimmed V and J ends, which lost 1 base and 2 bases, there was a span of 22 bases. The CDR3 covers 18 residues. The germline V gene has CDR1 GEAIGNYY and CDR2 EKD. The CDR3 is CACDTVGGPPYGTDKLIF. CDR3 nucleotide sequence: TGTGCCTGTGACACTGTTGGGGGTCCCCCCTATGGGACCGATAAACTCATCTTT.

With respect to this clone: A read error is likely here: a far larger clone is one base away. The same CDR3 arises from other DNA sequences in this sample as well. This chain uses TRDV2 with TRDJ1; TRDD3 matches 8 bases. The germline gives CDR1 GEAIGNYY, CDR2 EKD. CDR3 length: 16 residues. The CDR3 DNA reads TGTGCCTGTGACCCTCTGGGGGACCGAGACACTGATAAACTCATCTTT. It translates to CACDPLGDRDTDKLIF.

Judged by abundance, this clone is large (0.1 to 1%). A much larger clone lies a single base off, so this may be a read error. The J gene is TRDJ1, the V gene TRDV2; possibly TRDD3 for D (6 bases). Deletions cut 0 bases from V and 8 bases from J, with 15 bases between. CDR1 is GEAIGNYY, CDR2 EKD, per germline. This CDR3 contains 14 residues. CDR3 loop: CACDTVSGERKLIF. The CDR3 nucleotides read TGTGCCTGTGACACCGTGTCGGGGGAGAGGAAACTCATCTTT.